The sequence of this TCR beta chain was determined in a study of T cells in Graves' hyperthyroidism and ophthalmopathy. RNA transcripts served as the template for amplifying TCR beta CDR3 regions. With the HTBI primer set, the TCR CDR3 went through a first round of RT-PCR. TCRdb passed the multiplex PCR reads through MiXCR, listing each CDR3 protein once. This table holds about 300,000 distinct CDR3 sequences, roughly a fifth found once. This CDR3 comprises 16 residues. V shed 5 bases and J 1 base; nucleotides not matched to a gene: 10. This clonotype was picked up many times. Every diagnosis used clinical symptoms, serum thyroxine and TRAb, thyroid ultrasound and orbital computed tomography.

The specimen sequenced was blood. The sequence was collected from a man aged 45-65 years with Graves' ophthalmopathy. The J gene is TRBJ2-5, the V gene TRBV12-3 or TRBV12-4; 7 bases line up with TRBD1. CDR3 sequence: CASSPPRQGPQETQYF. The DNA for the CDR3 is TGTGCCAGCAGTCCCCCCAGACAGGGACCCCAAGAGACCCAGTACTTC.